This TCR beta chain originates from a study of CD8 T cells in ankylosing spondylitis. With regard to this clonotype: Its antigen is not identified.

Study results and caveats: Within ankylosing spondylitis blood, a TCR beta motif made up of eight or nine highly homologous variants appeared to be characteristic.

MiXCR was run by TCRdb on the 5' RACE reads, yielding one entry per CDR3 protein. In the table there are 100,000 to 150,000 distinct CDR3 sequences, roughly 17% of which are singletons. Germline-derived CDR1 and CDR2 are SGHRS and YFSETQ. The CDR3 has 16 residues. Trimming took 3 bases from V and 3 from J; bases not matched to a gene: 11. The source material was blood, either unsorted or a sorted T cell fraction (not recorded which). The clonotype comes from a male donor with ankylosing spondylitis. The chain recombines TRBV5-1 with TRBJ1-1; 7 nucleotides agree with TRBD1. The CDR3 loop reads CASSYGRDRRDTEAFF. The CDR3 region has the DNA TGCGCCAGCAGCTACGGTCGGGACAGACGGGACACTGAAGCTTTCTTT. The full variable domain, rest sourced from reference TRBV5-1 and TRBJ1-1, is KAGVTQTPRYLIKTRGQQVTLSCSPISGHRSVSWYQQTPGQGLQFLFEYFSETQRNKGNFPGRFSGRQFSNSRSEMNVSTLELGDSALYLCASSYGRDRRDTEAFFGQGTRLTVV.